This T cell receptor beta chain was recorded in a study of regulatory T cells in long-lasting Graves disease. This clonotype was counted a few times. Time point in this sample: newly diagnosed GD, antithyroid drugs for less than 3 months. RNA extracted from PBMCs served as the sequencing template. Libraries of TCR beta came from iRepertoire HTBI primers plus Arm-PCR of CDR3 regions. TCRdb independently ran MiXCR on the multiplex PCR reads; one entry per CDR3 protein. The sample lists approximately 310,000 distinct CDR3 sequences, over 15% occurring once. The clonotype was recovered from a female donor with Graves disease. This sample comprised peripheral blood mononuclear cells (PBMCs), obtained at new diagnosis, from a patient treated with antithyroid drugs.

In DNA form, the CDR3 reads TGTGCCTGGAGTGGGACAGGATATAGCAATCAGCCCCAGCATTTT. It is translated as CAWSGTGYSNQPQHF. The chain combines TRBV30 with TRBJ1-5; 7 bases match TRBD1. Trimming at V came to 1 base and at J to 0 bases, leaving 3 bases not matched to a gene. Germline CDR1 reads GTSNPN; CDR2 reads SVGIG (reference sequence). The CDR3 runs to 15 residues.